This T cell receptor (beta chain) was sequenced in a study of technical replicates of blood from a handful of donors. The CDR3 contains 16 residues. Per the germline V gene, CDR1 is WSHSY and CDR2 is SAAADI. Trimming shortened V by 3 bases and J by 0 bases, and 15 bases separated the two germline ends. The protocol was immunoSEQ multiplex PCR, while the TCRdb copy is restricted to in-frame clones and leaves out a portion. The sample lists some 67,000 clones, roughly 98% occurring once. Specimen: T cells isolated from PBMCs. The source is a human donor in good health. The genes are TRBV10-2 and TRBJ2-7; D is possibly TRBD2 (6 bases). CDR3 DNA sequence: TGCGCCAGCAGTGATGAGGAGGGGCGTGTCTCCTACGAGCAGTACTTC. Translation: CASSDEEGRVSYEQYF.